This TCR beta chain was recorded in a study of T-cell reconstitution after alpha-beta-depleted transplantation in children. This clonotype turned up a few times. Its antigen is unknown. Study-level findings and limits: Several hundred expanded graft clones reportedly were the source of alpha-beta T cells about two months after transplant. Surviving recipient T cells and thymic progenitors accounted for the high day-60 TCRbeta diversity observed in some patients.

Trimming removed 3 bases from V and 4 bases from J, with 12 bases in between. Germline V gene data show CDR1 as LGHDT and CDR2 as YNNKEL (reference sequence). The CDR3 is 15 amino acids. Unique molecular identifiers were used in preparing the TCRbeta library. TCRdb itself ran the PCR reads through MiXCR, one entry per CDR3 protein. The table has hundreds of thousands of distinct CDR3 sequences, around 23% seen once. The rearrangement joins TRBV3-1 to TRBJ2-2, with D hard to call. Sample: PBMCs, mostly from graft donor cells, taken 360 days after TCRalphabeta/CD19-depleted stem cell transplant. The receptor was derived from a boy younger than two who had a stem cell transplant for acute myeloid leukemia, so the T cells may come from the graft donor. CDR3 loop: CASSQGFAGTGELFF. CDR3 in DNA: TGTGCCAGCAGCCAGGGCTTTGCAGGCACCGGGGAGCTGTTTTTT. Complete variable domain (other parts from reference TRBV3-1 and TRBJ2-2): DTAVSQTPKYLVTQMGNDKSIKCEQNLGHDTMYWYKQDSKKFLKIMFSYNNKELIINETVPNRFSPKSPDKAHLNLHINSLELGDSAVYFCASSQGFAGTGELFFGEGSRLTVL.